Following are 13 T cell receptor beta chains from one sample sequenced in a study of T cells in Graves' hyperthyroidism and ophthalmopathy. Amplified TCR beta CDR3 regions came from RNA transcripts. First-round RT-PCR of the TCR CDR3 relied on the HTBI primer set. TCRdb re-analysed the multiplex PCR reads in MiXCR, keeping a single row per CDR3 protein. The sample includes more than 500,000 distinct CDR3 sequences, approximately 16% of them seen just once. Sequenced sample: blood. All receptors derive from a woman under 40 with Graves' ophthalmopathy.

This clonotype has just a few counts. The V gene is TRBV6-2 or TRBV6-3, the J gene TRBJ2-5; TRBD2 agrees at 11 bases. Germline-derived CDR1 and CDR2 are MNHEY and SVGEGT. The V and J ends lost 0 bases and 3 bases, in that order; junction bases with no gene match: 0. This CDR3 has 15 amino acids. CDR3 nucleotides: TGTGCCAGCAGTTACTCGACTAGCGGGGAAGAGACCCAGTACTTC. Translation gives CASSYSTSGEETQYF.

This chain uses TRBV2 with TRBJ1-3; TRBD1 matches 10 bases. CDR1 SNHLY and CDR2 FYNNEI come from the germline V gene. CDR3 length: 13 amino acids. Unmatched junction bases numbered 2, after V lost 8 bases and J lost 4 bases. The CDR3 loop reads CASRDRGGNTIYF. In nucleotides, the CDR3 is TGTGCCAGCCGGGACAGGGGCGGAAACACCATATATTTT.

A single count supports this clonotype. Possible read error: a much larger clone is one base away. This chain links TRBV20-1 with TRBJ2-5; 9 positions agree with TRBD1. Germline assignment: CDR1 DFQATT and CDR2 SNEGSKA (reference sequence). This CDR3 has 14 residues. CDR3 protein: CNATGGTGSETQYF. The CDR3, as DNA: TGCAATGCTACAGGGGGCACGGGATCTGAGACCCAGTACTTC.

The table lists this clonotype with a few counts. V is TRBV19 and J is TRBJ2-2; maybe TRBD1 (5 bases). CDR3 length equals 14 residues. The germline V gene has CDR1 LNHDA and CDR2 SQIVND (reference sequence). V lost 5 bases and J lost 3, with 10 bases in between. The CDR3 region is CASSPPTDTGELFF. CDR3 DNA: TGTGCCAGTAGTCCCCCGACAGACACCGGGGAGCTGTTTTTT.

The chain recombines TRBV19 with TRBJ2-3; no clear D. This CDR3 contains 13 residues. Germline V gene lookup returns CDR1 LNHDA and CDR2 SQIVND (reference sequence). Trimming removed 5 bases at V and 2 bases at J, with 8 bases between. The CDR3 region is CASSAPHTDTQYF. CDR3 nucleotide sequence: TGTGCCAGTAGTGCCCCGCACACAGATACGCAGTATTTT.

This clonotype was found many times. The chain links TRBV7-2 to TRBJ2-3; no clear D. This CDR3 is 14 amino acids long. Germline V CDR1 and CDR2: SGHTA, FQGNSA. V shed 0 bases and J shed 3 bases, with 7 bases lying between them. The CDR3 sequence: CASSLAGPTDTQYF. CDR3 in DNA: TGTGCCAGCAGCTTAGCAGGGCCAACAGATACGCAGTATTTT. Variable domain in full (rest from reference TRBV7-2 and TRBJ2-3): GAGVSQSPSNKVTEKGKDVELRCDPISGHTALYWYRQSLGQGLEFLIYFQGNSAPDKSGLPSDRFSAERTGGSVSTLTIQRTQQEDSAVYLCASSLAGPTDTQYFGPGTRLTVL.

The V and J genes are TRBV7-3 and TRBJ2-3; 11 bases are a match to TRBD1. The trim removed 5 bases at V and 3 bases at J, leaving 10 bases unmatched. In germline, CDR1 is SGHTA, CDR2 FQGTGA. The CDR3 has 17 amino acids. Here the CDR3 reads CASSARTGGRKTDTQYF. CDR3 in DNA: TGTGCCAGCAGCGCCAGGACAGGGGGCAGGAAGACAGATACGCAGTATTTT.

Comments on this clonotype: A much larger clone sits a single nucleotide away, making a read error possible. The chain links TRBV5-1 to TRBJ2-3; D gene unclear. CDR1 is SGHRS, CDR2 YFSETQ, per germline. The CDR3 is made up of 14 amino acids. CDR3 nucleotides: TGCGCCAGCAGCGAGGTGTCCAGCACAGATACGCGGTATTTT. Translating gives CASSEVSSTDTRYF.

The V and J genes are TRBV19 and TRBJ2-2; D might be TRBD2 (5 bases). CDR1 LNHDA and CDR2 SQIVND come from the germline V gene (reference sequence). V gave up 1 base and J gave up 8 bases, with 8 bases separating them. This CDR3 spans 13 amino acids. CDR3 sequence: CASSIVRGGELFF. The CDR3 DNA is TGTGCCAGTAGTATAGTCCGGGGAGGGGAGCTGTTTTTT.

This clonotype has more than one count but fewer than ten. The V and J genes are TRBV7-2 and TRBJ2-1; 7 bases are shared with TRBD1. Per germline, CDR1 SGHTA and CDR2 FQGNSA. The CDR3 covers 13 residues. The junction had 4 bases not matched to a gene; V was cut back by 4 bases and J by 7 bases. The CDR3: CASSSQQGNEQFF. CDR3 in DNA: TGTGCCAGCAGCTCTCAACAGGGGAATGAGCAGTTCTTC.

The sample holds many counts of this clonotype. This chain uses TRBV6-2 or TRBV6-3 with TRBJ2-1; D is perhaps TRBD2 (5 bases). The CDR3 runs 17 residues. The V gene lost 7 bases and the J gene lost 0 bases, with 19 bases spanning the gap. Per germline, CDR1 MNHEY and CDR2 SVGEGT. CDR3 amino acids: CASMLTGFPSSYNEQFF. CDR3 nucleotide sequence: TGTGCCAGCATGCTAACGGGGTTCCCGAGCTCCTACAATGAGCAGTTCTTC.

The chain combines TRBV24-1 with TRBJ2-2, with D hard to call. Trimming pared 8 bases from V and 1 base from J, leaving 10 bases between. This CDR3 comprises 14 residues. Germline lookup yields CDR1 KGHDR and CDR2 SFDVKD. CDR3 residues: CATKDEKNTGELFF. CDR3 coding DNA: TGTGCCACCAAGGATGAGAAGAACACCGGGGAGCTGTTTTTT.

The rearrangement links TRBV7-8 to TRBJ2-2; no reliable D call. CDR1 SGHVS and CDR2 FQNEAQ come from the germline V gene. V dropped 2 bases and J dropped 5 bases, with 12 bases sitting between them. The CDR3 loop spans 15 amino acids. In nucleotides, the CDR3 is TGTGCCAGCAGCTTATTCCTTGGCCAAACCGGGGAGCTGTTTTTT. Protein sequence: CASSLFLGQTGELFF. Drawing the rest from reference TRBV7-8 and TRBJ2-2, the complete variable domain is GAGVSQSPRYKVAKRGQDVALRCDPISGHVSLFWYQQALGQGPEFLTYFQNEAQLDKSGLPSDRFFAERPEGSVSTLKIQRTQQEDSAVYLCASSLFLGQTGELFFGEGSRLTVL.